This entry lists 9 T cell receptor beta chains sequenced from one sample in a study of blood T cell repertoires in COVID-19. Only in-frame clones appear in the TCRdb table, and some are missing; sequencing was by immunoSEQ multiplex PCR. Of 320,000 or so clones listed, around 90% are singletons. Sequenced: PBMCs or T cells enriched from blood (not recorded which). The receptor source for this set is a man in his sixties who had recovered from COVID-19.

The chain has TRBV5-8 and TRBJ2-3; D is perhaps TRBD1 (6 bases). Germline V gene sequence: CDR1 SGHTS, CDR2 YDEGEE. V gave up 5 bases and J gave up 2 bases, with 12 bases separating them. This CDR3 is 14 amino acids long. CDR3 nucleotides: TGTGCCAGCAGTTTACAGGGCCTCACAGATACGCAGTATTTT. It specifies CASSLQGLTDTQYF. Drawing the rest from reference TRBV5-8 and TRBJ2-3, the complete variable domain is EAGVTQSPTHLIKTRGQQATLRCSPISGHTSVYWYQQALGLGLQFLLWYDEGEERNRGNFPPRFSGRQFPNYSSELNVNALELEDSALYLCASSLQGLTDTQYFGPGTRLTVL.

This clone has only one observation. The rearrangement joins TRBV28 to TRBJ1-1, with unresolved D. This CDR3 has 15 residues. Trimming took off 4 bases at V and 5 bases at J, with 17 bases between the two ends. Germline assignment: CDR1 MDHEN and CDR2 SYDVKM. The CDR3 DNA follows: TGTGCCAGCAGTTCCATCCCCCCCTCGAGGACTGAAGCTTTCTTT. This codes for CASSSIPPSRTEAFF.

This clone was found once. This chain connects TRBV4-3 to TRBJ2-7, with a possible D match to TRBD1 (5 bases). V dropped 0 bases and J dropped 0 bases, with 12 bases sitting between them. The germline CDR1 and CDR2 sequences are LGHNA and YSLEER. This CDR3 is 16 amino acids long. The chain's CDR3 is CASSQDRVDLSYEQYF. Written as DNA, the CDR3 is TGCGCCAGCAGCCAAGACAGGGTCGACCTCTCCTACGAGCAGTACTTC.

The chain is built from TRBV19 and TRBJ2-1, with D tentatively TRBD1 (5 bases). CDR3 length equals 16 residues. Trimming took 2 bases from V and 4 from J, leaving 15 bases between them. CDR1 is LNHDA and CDR2 is SQIVND in the germline V gene (reference sequence). The DNA of the CDR3 is TGTGCCAGTAGTATAACGGGCAGGGCCCCATACAATGAGCAGTTCTTC. It codes for CASSITGRAPYNEQFF.

The J gene is TRBJ1-2, the V gene TRBV7-2; TRBD1 might be the D (5 bases). CDR3 size: 12 residues. V was cut by 5 bases and J by 5 bases, with 9 bases left in between. In germline, CDR1 is SGHTA, CDR2 FQGNSA. The CDR3 reads CASSAGLYGYTF. DNA for the CDR3: TGTGCCAGCAGCGCGGGACTTTATGGCTACACCTTC.

The gene calls are TRBV3-1 (or the pseudogene TRBV3-2) and TRBJ1-2; D is possibly TRBD1 (5 bases). The CDR3 totals 14 residues. Between the trimmed V and J ends, which lost 1 base and 7 bases, there was a span of 13 bases. Germline-derived CDR1 and CDR2 are LGHDT and YNNKEL (reference sequence). CDR3 sequence reads: CASSQGQTPLGYTF. The CDR3 nucleotides are TGTGCCAGCAGCCAAGGACAGACCCCCCTTGGCTACACCTTC.

The chain carries TRBV7-9 and TRBJ1-1; 10 nucleotides align to TRBD1. The CDR3 is 15 amino acids. The J segment lost 4 bases and the V segment lost 7 bases, leaving 9 bases of the junction unmatched. The germline CDR1 and CDR2 sequences are SEHNR and FQNEAQ (reference sequence). The CDR3 spells CASIRTGGKGTEAFF. CDR3 DNA sequence: TGTGCCAGCATCCGGACAGGGGGAAAGGGCACTGAAGCTTTCTTT.

As to this clone: Other nucleotide sequences in the sample specify the same CDR3. V and J are TRBV7-2 and TRBJ2-3; D is undetermined. The CDR3 covers 14 residues. Trimming stripped 6 bases from V and 1 base from J, with 11 bases between. Germline V gene lookup returns CDR1 SGHTA and CDR2 FQGNSA. The CDR3 coding sequence is TGTGCCAGCAGTTCAAAGGAGCGCACAGATACGCAGTATTTT. Its translation is CASSSKERTDTQYF.

V gene TRBV14 combines with J gene TRBJ2-3, with D unclear. This CDR3 contains 15 residues. Germline V gene lookup returns CDR1 SGHDN and CDR2 FVKESK. Trimming stripped 1 base from V and 2 bases from J, with 10 bases between. As DNA, the CDR3 is TGTGCCAGCAGCCAAGTCGTAGCCGCCACAGATACGCAGTATTTT. It translates to CASSQVVAATDTQYF.